The 27 T cell receptor beta chains given below trace back to one sample, sequenced in a study of blood T cell repertoires in COVID-19. The assay was immunoSEQ multiplex PCR, and TCRdb's table has in-frame clones only and misses some. The table has around 170,000 clones, about 88% seen once. The sequencing sample was made of PBMCs or T cells enriched from blood (not recorded which). The receptor source for this set is a young woman who had recovered from COVID-19.

The chain employs TRBV21-1 and TRBJ2-7; whether TRBD2, the table's D call, matches the DNA was not checked. TRBV21-1 corresponds to a pseudogene. The CDR3 is 19 amino acids. CDR3: CASSKVEGDGASGEYEQYF. The CDR3 bases are TGTGCCAGCAGCAAAGTAGAGGGGGACGGGGCTAGCGGGGAGTACGAGCAGTACTTC.

V is TRBV6-5 and J is TRBJ2-7; 7 nucleotides match TRBD1. Germline CDR1 MNHEY, CDR2 SVGAGI. With 10 bases clipped from V and 3 bases from J, the junction kept 9 bases outside the gene matches. The CDR3 length is 13 residues. DNA for the CDR3: TGTGCCACCTCGGGACAGAGATTCTACGAGCAGTACTTC. This sequence encodes CATSGQRFYEQYF.

V is TRBV7-9 and J is TRBJ2-2, with 8 nucleotides matching TRBD2. There are 19 residues in the CDR3. Germline V lookup: CDR1 SEHNR, CDR2 FQNEAQ (reference sequence). V lost 5 bases and J lost 4; bases outside the gene matches: 18. DNA for the CDR3: TGTGCCAGCAGCGGGCAGTTGGCAGGGACTAGTTTAGTCACCGGGGAGCTGTTTTTT. Its protein is CASSGQLAGTSLVTGELFF.

The V call is TRBV9, the J call TRBJ2-1, with 7 positions matching TRBD1. The CDR3 is 16 amino acids. Losses at the gene ends were 3 bases for V and 6 bases for J; bases not matched to a gene: 12. CDR1 and CDR2 from the germline V gene are SGDLS and YYNGEE. CDR3 DNA: TGTGCCAGCAGCGGATCGACAGGGCTTTGGGGCAATGAGCAGTTCTTC. Amino acids: CASSGSTGLWGNEQFF.

The chain recombines TRBV10-3 with TRBJ2-5, with D possibly matching TRBD1 (6 bases). The CDR3 length is 14 residues. Trimming removed 5 bases at V and 4 bases at J, with 14 bases between. The germline V gene encodes CDR1 ENHRY and CDR2 SYGVKD. The CDR3: CAISSARGRETQYF. CDR3 sequence (DNA): TGTGCCATCAGTAGTGCCAGGGGTCGAGAGACCCAGTACTTC.

This chain uses TRBV24-1 with TRBJ2-6, with 11 bases lining up with TRBD1. Germline assignment: CDR1 KGHDR and CDR2 SFDVKD. The CDR3 totals 17 residues. J gave up 0 bases and V 7 bases, and 4 bases lay outside the gene matches. The CDR3 sequence: CATSGQGAYSGANVLTF. As DNA, the CDR3 is TGTGCCACCAGCGGACAGGGGGCATACTCTGGGGCCAACGTCCTGACTTTC.

The chain couples TRBV7-2 to TRBJ1-4; 8 bases are a match to TRBD1. The germline V gene has CDR1 SGHTA and CDR2 FQGNSA. V shed 5 bases and J 8 bases; nucleotides not matched to a gene: 7. The CDR3 extends over 14 amino acids. This CDR3 is CASSPDRGGEKLFF. CDR3 bases: TGTGCCAGCAGCCCAGACAGGGGAGGCGAAAAACTGTTTTTT.

The chain recombines TRBV3-1 (or the pseudogene TRBV3-2) with TRBJ1-2; TRBD1 matches 10 bases. V dropped 7 bases and J dropped 1; count of bases not matched to a gene: 6. The germline V gene has CDR1 LGHDT and CDR2 YNNKEL (reference sequence). The CDR3 loop spans 15 amino acids. CDR3 amino acids: CASTMGQGINYGYTF. CDR3 in DNA: TGTGCCAGCACCATGGGACAGGGGATTAACTATGGCTACACCTTC.

The chain combines TRBV7-3 with TRBJ1-2; tentative D call: TRBD1 (5 bases). Germline values: CDR1 SGHTA, CDR2 FQGTGA. Trimming took 5 bases from V and 4 from J, leaving 14 bases between them. There are 14 residues in the CDR3. The DNA of the CDR3 is TGTGCCAGCAGCACATCGGACAAGGCCTATGGCTACACCTTC. This encodes CASSTSDKAYGYTF.

This chain joins TRBV7-2 and TRBJ2-1, with D maybe TRBD1 (5 bases). Trimming stripped 6 bases from V and 3 bases from J, with 12 bases between. The CDR3 is 14 amino acids. CDR1 SGHTA and CDR2 FQGNSA come from the germline V gene. This chain's CDR3 is CASRSFDSYNEQFF. The DNA of the CDR3 is TGTGCCAGCAGAAGTTTCGACAGCTACAATGAGCAGTTCTTC. Looking up the rest from reference TRBV7-2 and TRBJ2-1 gives the full variable domain: GAGVSQSPSNKVTEKGKDVELRCDPISGHTALYWYRQSLGQGLEFLIYFQGNSAPDKSGLPSDRFSAERTGGSVSTLTIQRTQQEDSAVYLCASRSFDSYNEQFFGPGTRLTVL.

The V and J genes are TRBV7-9 and TRBJ2-7; tentative D call: TRBD2 (5 bases). This CDR3 has 13 residues. Germline values: CDR1 SEHNR, CDR2 FQNEAQ (reference sequence). Trimming shortened V by 0 bases and J by 4 bases, and 7 bases separated the two germline ends. The CDR3: CASSLAAEYEQYF. CDR3 in DNA: TGTGCCAGCAGCTTAGCAGCGGAGTACGAGCAGTACTTC.

V usage is TRBV5-6 and J usage is TRBJ2-5; 14 nucleotides line up with TRBD2. Germline V gene data show CDR1 as SGHDT and CDR2 as YYEEEE. With 4 bases clipped from V and 3 bases from J, the junction kept 5 bases outside the gene matches. The CDR3 is 16 amino acids. The CDR3 spells CASSIRTSGRKETQYF. In DNA form, the CDR3 reads TGTGCCAGCAGCATCAGGACTAGCGGGAGGAAAGAGACCCAGTACTTC.

V usage is TRBV30 and J usage is TRBJ1-4, with D perhaps matching TRBD1 (6 bases). This CDR3 comprises 13 residues. Trimming pared 1 base from V and 8 bases from J, leaving 11 bases between. CDR1 is GTSNPN and CDR2 is SVGIG in the germline V gene (reference sequence). In nucleotides, the CDR3 is TGTGCCTGGAGTGAGCGAAGGGGGGAAAAACTGTTTTTT. This gives the protein CAWSERRGEKLFF.

This clone appeared a single time. The genes are TRBV30 and TRBJ2-2, with D perhaps matching TRBD2 (6 bases). Germline-derived CDR1 and CDR2 are GTSNPN and SVGIG (reference sequence). This CDR3 has 15 residues. Trimming took 1 base from V and 0 from J, leaving 9 bases between them. In DNA, the CDR3 is TGTGCCTGGAGTGCGGGACTGTCGAACACCGGGGAGCTGTTTTTT. Translating gives CAWSAGLSNTGELFF. The entire variable domain, with the rest obtained from reference TRBV30 and TRBJ2-2, is as follows: SQTIHQWPATLVQPVGSPLSLECTVEGTSNPNLYWYRQAAGRGLQLLFYSVGIGQISSEVPQNLSASRPQDRQFILSSKKLLLSDSGFYLCAWSAGLSNTGELFFGEGSRLTVL.

CDR3 in amino acids: CASSLPPGNEQFF. CDR3 bases: TGTGCCAGCAGCTTACCCCCAGGCAATGAGCAGTTCTTC. V and J are TRBV7-3 and TRBJ2-1; unclear D gene. The CDR3 is made up of 13 amino acids. Trimming pared 2 bases from V and 6 bases from J, leaving 8 bases between. Per the germline V gene, CDR1 is SGHTA and CDR2 is FQGTGA.

The chain combines TRBV6-5 with TRBJ1-2; D is ambiguous. Trimming removed 7 bases from V and 4 bases from J, with 10 bases in between. Germline V CDR1 and CDR2: MNHEY, SVGAGI. This CDR3 has 12 residues. CDR3 loop: CASMGGFYGYTF. CDR3 coding DNA: TGTGCCAGCATGGGAGGGTTCTATGGCTACACCTTC.

This rearrangement joins TRBV11-2 to TRBJ1-2; D gene ambiguous. Germline CDR1 reads SGHAT; CDR2 reads FQNNGV. V was trimmed by 2 bases and J by 0 bases, leaving 13 bases between them. The CDR3 has 16 amino acids. The CDR3 coding sequence is TGTGCCAGCAGCTTATCGAGAACAGATCCTAACTATGGCTACACCTTC. It specifies CASSLSRTDPNYGYTF.

This chain links TRBV28 with TRBJ2-3, with D maybe TRBD1 (6 bases). CDR1 MDHEN and CDR2 SYDVKM come from the germline V gene. There are 15 residues in the CDR3. Trimming removed 3 bases from V and 8 bases from J, with 18 bases in between. DNA of the CDR3: TGTGCCAGCAGTTTGCCGCTGGCAGGGGCCGGTACGCAGTATTTT. Translation: CASSLPLAGAGTQYF.

Written as DNA, the CDR3 is TGTGCCAGCAGCGAACTAGCGGCCAACACCGGGGAGCTGTTTTTT. It translates to CASSELAANTGELFF. The chain uses TRBV6-4 and TRBJ2-2, with 8 bases lining up with TRBD2. This CDR3 contains 15 residues. The J segment lost 2 bases and the V segment lost 6 bases, leaving 5 bases of the junction unmatched. Germline V gene data show CDR1 as MRHNA and CDR2 as SNTAGT.

The V call is TRBV6-2 or TRBV6-3, the J call TRBJ2-3; 7 bases match TRBD2. The germline CDR1 and CDR2 sequences are MNHEY and SVGEGT. Germline trimming cut 6 bases from V and 0 bases from J; bases unmatched to any gene: 9. CDR3 length: 16 amino acids. The DNA for the CDR3 is TGTGCCAGCAGCCCTCCGGGGGGAGCTAGCACAGATACGCAGTATTTT. Translating it yields CASSPPGGASTDTQYF.

Turning to this clone: Mismatch with germline at one junction end may stem from a read error. This chain links TRBV19 with TRBJ1-5, with 8 bases identical to TRBD1. Germline V lookup: CDR1 LNHDA, CDR2 SQIVND (reference sequence). This CDR3 comprises 15 residues. The CDR3 sequence is CASSTGGLSNQPQHF. The CDR3 coding sequence is TGTGCCAGTAGTACAGGGGGCCTTAGCAATCAACCCCAGCATTTT. Full variable domain (rest looked up from reference TRBV19 and TRBJ1-5): DGGITQSPKYLFRKEGQNVTLSCEQNLNHDAMYWYRQDPGQGLRLIYYSQIVNDFQKGDIAEGYSVSREKKESFPLTVTSAQKNPTAFYLCASSTGGLSNQPQHFGDGTRLSIL.

In this sample, this clone turned up once. The chain couples TRBV19 to TRBJ1-4; the D is unclear. Germline assignment: CDR1 LNHDA and CDR2 SQIVND (reference sequence). CDR3 size: 13 residues. Trimming took 8 bases from V and 5 from J, leaving 12 bases between them. The CDR3 nucleotides are TGTGCCAGTTCTCCTCAGGCCAATGAAAAACTGTTTTTT. Amino acid sequence: CASSPQANEKLFF. The whole variable domain, remainder taken from reference TRBV19 and TRBJ1-4, is DGGITQSPKYLFRKEGQNVTLSCEQNLNHDAMYWYRQDPGQGLRLIYYSQIVNDFQKGDIAEGYSVSREKKESFPLTVTSAQKNPTAFYLCASSPQANEKLFFGSGTQLSVL.

The CDR3 DNA is TGTGCCAGCAGTTACGGGGGAGGAGCCAAAAACATTCAGTACTTC. Translating gives CASSYGGGAKNIQYF. The gene calls are TRBV28 and TRBJ2-4; TRBD2 might be the D (6 bases). V dropped 4 bases and J dropped 0 bases, with 10 bases sitting between them. The CDR3 has 15 residues. CDR1 and CDR2 (germline): MDHEN, SYDVKM.

Details on this clone: Other DNA sequences in the same sample also yield this CDR3. The gene calls are TRBV7-9 and TRBJ2-1; 7 bases line up with TRBD2. This CDR3 spans 15 amino acids. The junction had 4 bases not matched to a gene; V was cut back by 5 bases and J by 0 bases. In germline, CDR1 is SEHNR, CDR2 FQNEAQ (reference sequence). This CDR3 is CASSASGSSYNEQFF. The CDR3 DNA is TGTGCCAGCAGCGCTAGCGGTAGCTCCTACAATGAGCAGTTCTTC.

V and J are TRBV6-5 and TRBJ2-1; 7 bases agree with TRBD2. CDR1 and CDR2 (germline): MNHEY, SVGAGI. Germline trimming cut 8 bases from V and 0 bases from J; bases unmatched to any gene: 4. CDR3 size: 14 residues. The CDR3 protein is CASSWGGSYNEQFF. CDR3 bases: TGTGCCAGCTCGTGGGGGGGCTCCTACAATGAGCAGTTCTTC.

The rearrangement uses TRBV30 and TRBJ1-1; 7 nucleotides align to TRBD1. Per germline, CDR1 GTSNPN and CDR2 SVGIG (reference sequence). The CDR3 runs 12 residues. V was clipped by 3 bases and J by 4 bases; unmatched bases: 2. As DNA, the CDR3 is TGTGCCTGGAGCGCAGGGGGCACTGAAGCTTTCTTT. Amino acid sequence: CAWSAGGTEAFF.

This clone has at least ten counts. This chain links TRBV6-5 with TRBJ1-1; D gene unclear. CDR1 is MNHEY, CDR2 SVGAGI, per germline. The V end lost 2 bases, the J end lost 1 base, and 5 bases lay between the germline ends. The CDR3 is 13 residues long. The DNA for the CDR3 is TGTGCCAGCAGTTACGCGTCGAACACTGAAGCTTTCTTT. This translates into CASSYASNTEAFF.